The rows below give T cell receptor beta chains drawn from one sample of a study of blood T cell repertoires in COVID-19. The assay was immunoSEQ multiplex PCR, and TCRdb's table has in-frame clones only and misses some. The sample consists of 130,000 to 150,000 clones, more than 80% of them appearing once. Sample: peripheral blood. The receptors derive from a human donor in a cohort sampled during active COVID-19. Both conserved end residues are part of each CDR3. D genes are given only for firm matches. Part of the rows lack a size; the others show once, few, many or a class for expanded clones.

- | TRBJ1-1 | - | TRBV18 | CASSPEQAGPKAFF | TGTGCCAGCTCACCAGAACAGGCCGGACCGAAAGCTTTCTTT
- | TRBJ2-6 | TRBD1 | TRBV18 | CASSPMRQGASGANVLTF | TGTGCCAGCTCACCAATGAGACAGGGGGCTTCTGGGGCCAACGTCCTGACTTTC
few | TRBJ2-2 | TRBD1 | TRBV19 | CASSGQEGWRELFF | TGTGCCAGTAGTGGACAGGAAGGTTGGCGGGAGCTGTTTTTT
- | TRBJ1-1 | TRBD1 | TRBV19 | CASRPGQGRGAFF | TGTGCCAGTCGACCGGGACAGGGTCGGGGGGCTTTCTTT
once | TRBJ1-4 | TRBD1 | TRBV7-2 | CASSFGTGSEKLFF | TGTGCCAGCAGCTTCGGGACAGGGTCTGAAAAACTGTTTTTT
- | TRBJ2-1 | - | TRBV28 | CASTEDRGSYNEQFF | TGTGCCAGCACGGAAGATCGAGGCTCCTACAATGAGCAGTTCTTC
- | TRBJ2-3 | TRBD2 | TRBV3-1/TRBV3-2 | CASRLRGGDADTQYF | TGTGCCAGCAGACTCCGGGGAGGGGATGCAGATACGCAGTATTTT
- | TRBJ2-7 | TRBD2 | TRBV5-6 | CASSFGLAGGHEQYF | TGTGCCAGCAGCTTCGGACTAGCGGGGGGGCACGAGCAGTACTTC
once | TRBJ2-2 | - | TRBV5-3 | CARSLHSNGTGEDGELFF | TGTGCCAGAAGTTTGCACTCTAATGGAACGGGGGAGGACGGGGAGCTGTTTTTT
few | TRBJ1-6 | - | TRBV6-5 | CASRKSPRDSPLHF | TGTGCCAGCAGAAAATCCCCCCGGGATTCACCCCTCCACTTT
once | TRBJ1-4 | - | TRBV5-5 | CASSFSGGKEKLFF | TGTGCCAGCAGCTTCTCGGGCGGGAAGGAAAAACTGTTTTTT
- | TRBJ1-1 | - | TRBV19 | CASTGFANTEAFF | TGTGCCAGTACCGGGTTCGCGAACACTGAAGCTTTCTTT
- | TRBJ2-1 | TRBD2 | TRBV7-2 | CASSLHGTSAFSSYNEQFF | TGTGCCAGCAGCTTACACGGGACTAGCGCCTTCAGCTCCTACAATGAGCAGTTCTTC
- | TRBJ2-1 | - | TRBV4-1 | CASSLSGGQQFF | TGCGCCAGCAGCCTCTCCGGGGGTCAACAGTTCTTC